Presented here are 18 T cell receptor beta chains from one specimen sequenced in a study of T-cell memory formation after mild COVID-19. MiXCR, run by TCRdb on the 5' RACE reads, gives a single entry per CDR3 protein. Of over 250,000 distinct CDR3 sequences in the sample, roughly 15% are singletons; the top ten hold roughly 23%. Sequenced: PBMCs or a T cell subset sorted from them (not recorded which). The source is a man in his late teens or twenties who had mild COVID-19 (a few samples of this study predate the infection). Cell type and time point are not known.

This clonotype was observed a handful of times. J is TRBJ1-2 and V is TRBV18, with D hard to call. CDR3 length equals 17 residues. Looked up from germline, CDR1 is KGHSH and CDR2 is LQKENI. Trimming removed 2 bases at V and 1 base at J, with 17 bases between. CDR3: CASSPETMRAINYGYTF. CDR3 in DNA: TGTGCCAGCTCACCAGAGACTATGAGGGCCATTAACTATGGCTACACCTTC.

There are a few counts of this clonotype. The chain uses TRBV5-1 and TRBJ1-4, with a weak D call TRBD1 (5 bases). The V end lost 4 bases, the J end lost 8 bases, and 15 bases lay between the germline ends. Germline assignment: CDR1 SGHRS and CDR2 YFSETQ. The CDR3 runs to 14 residues. The DNA for the CDR3 is TGCGCCAGCAGCGTGGGGGACTCCGAGGAAAAACTGTTTTTT. This gives the protein CASSVGDSEEKLFF.

V and J are TRBV28 and TRBJ2-3, with TRBD2 matching 13 bases. J was trimmed by 6 bases and V by 4 bases; bases with no gene match: 16. Looked up from germline, CDR1 is MDHEN and CDR2 is SYDVKM. The CDR3 sequence is 19 residues long. The CDR3 DNA reads as TGTGCCAGCAGTTCCAACCCCAGACTAGCGGGGGGCCTCTTGGATACGCAGTATTTT. This codes for CASSSNPRLAGGLLDTQYF.

The chain joins TRBV20-1 to TRBJ2-7, with unresolved D. The V gene lost 0 bases and the J gene lost 1 base, with 7 bases spanning the gap. There are 13 residues in the CDR3. Germline V gives CDR1 DFQATT, CDR2 SNEGSKA (reference sequence). The CDR3 loop is CSARDPGSYEQYV. The CDR3 coding sequence is TGCAGTGCTAGAGATCCTGGTTCCTACGAGCAGTACGTC.

This clonotype was seen ten or more times. This chain connects TRBV7-9 to TRBJ1-5; possible D gene TRBD1, 5 bases. This CDR3 has 15 residues. Trimming took off 2 bases at V and 9 bases at J, with 17 bases between the two ends. CDR1 SEHNR and CDR2 FQNEAQ come from the germline V gene (reference sequence). The CDR3 region is CASSLSGTRGGPQHF. The CDR3 coding sequence is TGTGCCAGCAGCTTATCGGGGACCCGGGGCGGGCCCCAGCATTTT.

This clonotype was seen only a few times. V gene TRBV5-1 combines with J gene TRBJ2-2, with no clear D. Germline V gives CDR1 SGHRS, CDR2 YFSETQ. CDR3 size: 15 residues. V dropped 2 bases and J dropped 0 bases, with 8 bases sitting between them. CDR3 in amino acids: CASSFILTNTGELFF. The CDR3 coding sequence is TGCGCCAGCAGCTTTATCCTAACGAACACCGGGGAGCTGTTTTTT.

The table lists this clonotype with a few counts. The chain couples TRBV18 to TRBJ1-5; TRBD1 matches 11 bases. CDR3 length equals 15 residues. Losses at the gene ends were 5 bases for V and 4 bases for J; bases not matched to a gene: 4. Germline CDR1 and CDR2: KGHSH and LQKENI. The DNA for the CDR3 is TGTGCCAGCTCAACGGGACAGGGGGGTAATCAGCCCCAGCATTTT. It is translated as CASSTGQGGNQPQHF.

CDR3 in DNA: TGCGCCAGCAGCCAAGATCCTGGTCTAGCGGCCTACACAGATACGCAGTATTTT. Translated: CASSQDPGLAAYTDTQYF. This sequence joins TRBV4-1 and TRBJ2-3; TRBD2 aligns across 7 bases. Per the germline V gene, CDR1 is MGHRA and CDR2 is YSYEKL. The junction had 11 bases not matched to a gene; V was cut back by 0 bases and J by 2 bases. The CDR3 is 18 residues long.

The chain uses TRBV6-1 and TRBJ1-1; no clear D gene. The germline V and J ends were trimmed by 7 bases and 4 bases, with 22 bases remaining between them. Germline V CDR1 and CDR2: MNHNS, SASEGT. The CDR3 is 16 residues long. DNA of the CDR3: TGTGCCAGCATCGCGCCCCAGGTGTCGGTACGCACTGAAGCTTTCTTT. It translates to CASIAPQVSVRTEAFF.

The chain has TRBV5-4 and TRBJ2-4; TRBD1 matches 9 bases. The CDR3 is 12 amino acids. Per the germline V gene, CDR1 is SGHNT and CDR2 is YYREEE (reference sequence). The J segment lost 8 bases and the V segment lost 9 bases, leaving 6 bases of the junction unmatched. The CDR3 DNA is TGTGCCATTACGGACAGGGGAGACATTCAGTACTTC. Translated: CAITDRGDIQYF. Based on the CDR3 plus reference TRBV5-4 and TRBJ2-4, the full variable domain is ETGVTQSPTHLIKTRGQQVTLRCSSQSGHNTVSWYQQALGQGPQFIFQYYREEENGRGNFPPRFSGLQFPNYSSELNVNALELDDSALYLCAITDRGDIQYFGAGTRLSVL.

The gene calls are TRBV28 and TRBJ1-4, with 8 bases matching TRBD1. Germline-derived CDR1 and CDR2 are MDHEN and SYDVKM. Losses at the gene ends were 5 bases for V and 8 bases for J; bases not matched to a gene: 10. The CDR3 sequence is 15 residues long. The DNA for the CDR3 is TGTGCCAGCAGTCCCGCAGGGGGCGCAGGGGAAAAACTGTTTTTT. Residues: CASSPAGGAGEKLFF.

As for this clonotype: The junction does not match germline at one end; this may be a read error. The rearrangement links TRBV9 to TRBJ2-1, with D possibly TRBD1 on 5 matching bases. CDR1 and CDR2 (germline): SGDLS, YYNGEE. This CDR3 has 15 residues. The CDR3 sequence is CASSVQGLSSNEQFF. The CDR3 DNA is TGTGCCAGCAGCGTACAGGGCCTTTCCTCCAATGAGCAGTTCTTC.

The gene calls are TRBV4-3 and TRBJ1-2; 11 nucleotides line up with TRBD1. Germline-derived CDR1 and CDR2 are LGHNA and YSLEER. CDR3 length: 12 residues. V trimming: 8 bases; J trimming: 8 bases; junction bases outside the gene matches: 4. CDR3 sequence (DNA): TGCGCCAGCGGACAGGGGGCGGAGGGCTACACCTTC. Translation: CASGQGAEGYTF.

The CDR3 coding sequence is TGTGCCAGCAGTTACTCGGGGGGGCGAGAGACCCAGTACTTC. Translated: CASSYSGGRETQYF. The gene calls are TRBV6-5 and TRBJ2-5, with a tentative D call TRBD2 (7 bases). This CDR3 has 14 amino acids. Per the germline V gene, CDR1 is MNHEY and CDR2 is SVGAGI. The germline V and J ends were trimmed by 0 bases and 4 bases, with 9 bases remaining between them.

This clonotype was seen ten or more times. The chain couples TRBV12-3 or TRBV12-4 to TRBJ2-4; unclear D gene. This CDR3 spans 14 amino acids. Trimming took off 1 base at V and 2 bases at J, with 6 bases between the two ends. As DNA, the CDR3 is TGTGCCAGCAGTTTAGGGCAGTCCAAAAACATTCAGTACTTC. It yields the protein CASSLGQSKNIQYF.

The CDR3 coding sequence is TGTGCCAGCCACAGCAGGGGCGAGACCCAGTACTTC. This encodes CASHSRGETQYF. The chain carries TRBV2 and TRBJ2-5, with D possibly matching TRBD1 (6 bases). Trimming pared 8 bases from V and 5 bases from J, leaving 12 bases between. The CDR3 loop spans 12 amino acids. In germline, CDR1 is SNHLY, CDR2 FYNNEI.

The sample holds a few counts of this clonotype. The chain has TRBV6-5 and TRBJ2-5; 14 positions agree with TRBD2. CDR1 MNHEY and CDR2 SVGAGI come from the germline V gene. V shed 6 bases, J shed 4 bases, and the junction held 4 bases outside the gene matches. This CDR3 is built from 15 residues. CDR3 residues: CASSQTSGGGETQYF. The CDR3 coding sequence is TGTGCCAGCAGCCAGACTAGCGGGGGGGGAGAGACCCAGTACTTC.

This clonotype was detected once. This chain joins TRBV20-1 and TRBJ2-5; 8 nucleotides agree with TRBD1. Per germline, CDR1 DFQATT and CDR2 SNEGSKA (reference sequence). The CDR3 totals 15 residues. V shed 6 bases, J shed 4 bases, and the junction held 13 bases outside the gene matches. The CDR3 region has the DNA TGCAGTGCATCTCAGGGGGCCTACGGCGGAGAGACCCAGTACTTC. Translated, it gives CSASQGAYGGETQYF.